The T cell receptor (beta chain) described here comes from a study of beta chain features in type 1 diabetes. Expressed TCRB transcripts got sequenced, as all isolated RNA was reverse transcribed. This table comes from immunoSEQ multiplex PCR, and its TCRdb copy is limited to in-frame clones, with some not included. The sample carries 200,000 to 300,000 clones, 11% to 15% recorded once. The CDR3 is made up of 15 amino acids. J gave up 3 bases and V 2 bases, and 7 bases lay outside the gene matches. Germline CDR1 is MNHEY and CDR2 is SVGAGI. The chain employs TRBV6-5 and TRBJ2-7; 7 bases line up with TRBD1. The sample taken for sequencing was naive CD4+ T cells from blood. The sequence came from a woman in her thirties or forties in good health. The CDR3 nucleotides read TGTGCCAGCAGTTACGCAGGGGGAAGCCGCTACGAGCAGTACTTC. This gives the protein CASSYAGGSRYEQYF.